This TCR beta chain was sequenced in a study of blood T cell repertoires in COVID-19. Study overall: Acute and convalescent COVID-19 specimens originated in the United States, Italy and Spain. PBMCs, B-cell-depleted T cells, or T cells were the source of the cDNA or gDNA that made up the material.

The protocol was immunoSEQ multiplex PCR, while the TCRdb copy is restricted to in-frame clones and leaves out a portion. The profile shows 200,000 to 300,000 clones, 86% of them singletons. The CDR3 has 15 residues. V shed 7 bases and J shed 6 bases, with 19 bases lying between them. Germline loops: CDR1 MDHEN, CDR2 SYDVKM. This chain connects TRBV28 to TRBJ2-1; D is perhaps TRBD2 (6 bases). This TCR was sampled from a man aged 40-55 years who had recovered from COVID-19. The sequenced sample consisted of PBMCs or T cells enriched from blood (not recorded which). CDR3 loop: CASTLMAEGSNEQFF. DNA for the CDR3: TGTGCCAGCACCCTCATGGCGGAGGGAAGCAATGAGCAGTTCTTC.